This T cell receptor beta chain was profiled in a study of blood T cell repertoires in COVID-19. Study summary: COVID-19 samples collected from the United States, Italy and Spain covered acute and convalescent phases.

As handled by the study authors: Reference gene primer amplification gave nucleated cell count estimates. The protocol was immunoSEQ multiplex PCR, while the TCRdb copy is restricted to in-frame clones and leaves out a portion. The V and J calls and clone size come from that table; D and trimming were worked out from the DNA. Of 250,000 to 350,000 clones listed, about 88% were seen once; the top ten hold almost 1.5%. Seattle cases were enrolled at active infection and followed longitudinally. V shed 2 bases and J 6 bases; nucleotides not matched to a gene: 7. CDR1 and CDR2 from the germline V gene are MDHEN and SYDVKM. CDR3 size: 15 residues.

The chain uses TRBV28 and TRBJ2-1; 7 positions agree with TRBD1. The sequencing input was peripheral blood. The sequence derives from a human donor with COVID-19, enrolled during active disease. The donor label of this sample is uncertain. CDR3 sequence (DNA): TGTGCCAGCAGTTTAATGACAGGGAAACCCAATGAGCAGTTCTTC. It specifies CASSLMTGKPNEQFF. The variable domain in full, with the rest retrieved from reference TRBV28 and TRBJ2-1, is DVKVTQSSRYLVKRTGEKVFLECVQDMDHENMFWYRQDPGLGLRLIYFSYDVKMKEKGDIPEGYSVSREKKERFSLILESASTNQTSMYLCASSLMTGKPNEQFFGPGTRLTVL.